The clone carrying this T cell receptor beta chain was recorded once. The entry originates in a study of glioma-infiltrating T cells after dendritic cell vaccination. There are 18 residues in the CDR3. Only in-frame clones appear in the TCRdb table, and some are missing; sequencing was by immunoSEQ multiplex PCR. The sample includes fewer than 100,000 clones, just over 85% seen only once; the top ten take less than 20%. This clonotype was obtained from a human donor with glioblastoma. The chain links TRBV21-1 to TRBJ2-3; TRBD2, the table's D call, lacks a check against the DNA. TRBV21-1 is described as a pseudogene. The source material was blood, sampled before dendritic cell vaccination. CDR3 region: CASSKGRTSGRGTDTQYF. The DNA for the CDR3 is TGTGCCAGCAGCAAAGGTAGAACTAGCGGGAGGGGCACAGATACGCAGTATTTT.